Each of the 21 T cell receptor beta chains below was sequenced from the same sample in a study of blood T cell repertoires in COVID-19. The table came from immunoSEQ multiplex PCR; TCRdb's copy has only in-frame clones and leaves some out. The sample holds about 270,000 clones, approximately 91% seen once. Sample: PBMCs or T cells enriched from blood (not recorded which). The receptors stem from a woman in her forties with acute COVID-19.

In its sample, this clone was seen a few times. DNA of the CDR3: TGCAGCGTAACAGGCTCTGGAAACACCATATATTTT. Its protein product is CSVTGSGNTIYF. The V and J genes are TRBV29-1 and TRBJ1-3; TRBD1 might be the D (5 bases). CDR1 is SQVTM, CDR2 ANQGSEA, per germline. V lost 6 bases and J 0 bases, leaving 6 bases between the germline ends. This CDR3 region has 12 residues.

The gene calls are TRBV7-2 and TRBJ1-5, with 7 bases that match TRBD1. This CDR3 is 16 amino acids long. Germline CDR1 reads SGHTA; CDR2 reads FQGNSA. V lost 3 bases to trimming and J lost 2 bases; unmatched junction nucleotides: 7. The chain's CDR3 is CASSLVEGGGNQPQHF. The CDR3 bases are TGTGCCAGCAGCTTGGTAGAAGGGGGCGGCAATCAGCCCCAGCATTTT.

In DNA form, the CDR3 reads TGTGCCAGCAGTGAGCAGGCATCTGGAAACACCATATATTTT. Its protein product is CASSEQASGNTIYF. J is TRBJ1-3 and V is TRBV6-1; D uncertain. Trimming cost V 3 bases and J 1 base, with 7 bases left between them. CDR3 length: 14 residues. Germline loops: CDR1 MNHNS, CDR2 SASEGT.

J is TRBJ2-1 and V is TRBV3-1 (or the pseudogene TRBV3-2); tentative D call: TRBD1 (5 bases). CDR3 size: 15 residues. V lost 4 bases and J 4 bases, leaving 14 bases between the germline ends. The V gene's germline CDR1 is LGHDT and CDR2 YNNKEL (reference sequence). Here the CDR3 reads CASSRPRGPYNEQFF. In DNA form, the CDR3 reads TGTGCCAGCAGCCGACCTAGGGGTCCGTACAATGAGCAGTTCTTC.

The chain combines TRBV6-5 with TRBJ2-3, with TRBD1 matching over 9 bases. Trimming took 6 bases from V and 5 from J; bases not matched to a gene: 9. CDR3 size: 15 residues. Germline V gene data show CDR1 as MNHEY and CDR2 as SVGAGI. CDR3 coding DNA: TGTGCCAGCAGAGCTTGGGACAGGGAGGGAGATACGCAGTATTTT. It codes for CASRAWDREGDTQYF.

The V and J genes are TRBV9 and TRBJ1-2; 8 bases fit TRBD1. After removal of 0 bases from V and 3 bases from J, the junction contained 4 bases not matched to a gene. The CDR3 is 15 amino acids. Germline V gene sequence: CDR1 SGDLS, CDR2 YYNGEE. CDR3 region: CASSVETGDDYGYTF. The CDR3 region has the DNA TGTGCCAGCAGCGTAGAGACAGGGGATGACTATGGCTACACCTTC.

The CDR3 nucleotides read TGTGCCAGCACTGGGACAGGGCGTCAGCCCCAGCATTTT. Its translation is CASTGTGRQPQHF. The genes are TRBV2 and TRBJ1-5, with 9 bases identical to TRBD1. Germline CDR1 is SNHLY and CDR2 is FYNNEI. The CDR3 length is 13 residues. V lost 7 bases to trimming and J lost 6 bases; unmatched junction nucleotides: 4.

This clone appeared once. The chain combines TRBV7-9 with TRBJ1-4; unclear D gene. Germline loops: CDR1 SEHNR, CDR2 FQNEAQ (reference sequence). V lost 6 bases and J 6 bases, leaving 11 bases between the germline ends. The CDR3 runs to 13 residues. CDR3 coding DNA: TGTGCCAGCAGTCCCCAGAACGATGAAAAACTGTTTTTT. This gives the protein CASSPQNDEKLFF.

This sequence joins TRBV3-1 (or the pseudogene TRBV3-2) and TRBJ1-2, with 7 bases aligning to TRBD1. After removal of 4 bases from V and 6 bases from J, the junction contained 14 bases not matched to a gene. Germline CDR1 LGHDT, CDR2 YNNKEL (reference sequence). This CDR3 region has 16 residues. DNA for the CDR3: TGTGCCAGCAGCCCTTCGGACAGGCCCCTTTGGAATGGCTACACCTTC. Its translation: CASSPSDRPLWNGYTF.

In DNA, the CDR3 is TGTGCCAGCAGCCAAGTTTCGGGAGTAGGAATCGGGGAGCTGTTTTTT. This translates into CASSQVSGVGIGELFF. V gene TRBV14 combines with J gene TRBJ2-2; TRBD2 might be the D (6 bases). Germline values: CDR1 SGHDN, CDR2 FVKESK. The V end lost 1 base, the J end lost 7 bases, and 16 bases lay between the germline ends. The CDR3 sequence is 16 residues long. The full variable domain, in which reference TRBV14 and TRBJ2-2 provide the parts outside the CDR3, is EAGVTQFPSHSVIEKGQTVTLRCDPISGHDNLYWYRRVMGKEIKFLLHFVKESKQDESGMPNNRFLAERTGGTYSTLKVQPAELEDSGVYFCASSQVSGVGIGELFFGEGSRLTVL.

The V and J genes are TRBV5-1 and TRBJ2-1, with 14 positions matching TRBD2. V was clipped by 4 bases and J by 10 bases; unmatched bases: 7. The germline gives CDR1 SGHRS, CDR2 YFSETQ. The CDR3 covers 15 residues. The CDR3 is CASSEGLAGAGEQFF. For the CDR3, the DNA is TGCGCCAGCAGCGAGGGACTAGCGGGAGCAGGGGAGCAGTTCTTC.

This clone was seen only a few times. V usage is TRBV5-1 and J usage is TRBJ2-1; maybe TRBD1 (6 bases). The germline V gene has CDR1 SGHRS and CDR2 YFSETQ. CDR3 size: 13 residues. Trimming took off 3 bases at V and 8 bases at J, with 12 bases between the two ends. The CDR3 here is CASSSGNRDEQFF. CDR3 bases: TGCGCCAGCAGCTCAGGGAACAGGGATGAGCAGTTCTTC.

This chain connects TRBV5-4 to TRBJ2-2; 9 bases agree with TRBD1. CDR3 length: 16 residues. Germline CDR1 reads SGHNT; CDR2 reads YYREEE (reference sequence). The V gene end was trimmed by 0 bases and the J gene end by 4 bases; junction bases not matched to a gene: 4. As DNA, the CDR3 is TGTGCCAGCAGCTTGGTTGGGACAGGGATCACCGGGGAGCTGTTTTTT. It codes for CASSLVGTGITGELFF.

The chain recombines TRBV11-2 with TRBJ1-3, with D maybe TRBD1 (5 bases). Germline V gene lookup returns CDR1 SGHAT and CDR2 FQNNGV. V was shortened by 4 bases and J by 2 bases, with 12 bases between the two germline ends. The CDR3 sequence is 15 residues long. The CDR3 DNA follows: TGTGCCAGCAGCTACGACAGAACGCCTGGAAACACCATATATTTT. It translates to CASSYDRTPGNTIYF. Looking up the rest from reference TRBV11-2 and TRBJ1-3 gives the full variable domain: EAGVAQSPRYKIIEKRQSVAFWCNPISGHATLYWYQQILGQGPKLLIQFQNNGVVDDSQLPKDRFSAERLKGVDSTLKIQPAKLEDSAVYLCASSYDRTPGNTIYFGEGSWLTVV.

The rearrangement uses TRBV7-9 and TRBJ1-4, with 8 bases that match TRBD1. Germline V gene data show CDR1 as SEHNR and CDR2 as FQNEAQ (reference sequence). V shed 5 bases, J shed 5 bases, and the junction held 7 bases outside the gene matches. CDR3 length: 15 amino acids. CDR3: CASSILGTGNEKLFF. The CDR3 DNA reads TGTGCCAGCAGCATCCTCGGGACAGGAAATGAAAAACTGTTTTTT.

This chain links TRBV9 with TRBJ1-1, with D tentatively TRBD1 (6 bases). The CDR3 length is 13 residues. Looked up from germline, CDR1 is SGDLS and CDR2 is YYNGEE. The V gene lost 1 base and the J gene lost 5 bases, with 9 bases spanning the gap. CDR3: CASSVNQGTEAFF. In nucleotides, the CDR3 is TGTGCCAGCAGCGTAAACCAGGGGACTGAAGCTTTCTTT.

This sequence joins TRBV5-6 and TRBJ2-7; D not resolved. In germline, CDR1 is SGHDT, CDR2 YYEEEE. The V end lost 2 bases, the J end lost 2 bases, and 11 bases lay between the germline ends. The CDR3 length is 14 residues. In DNA, the CDR3 is TGTGCCAGCAGCTTTTATGAGAAGACCTACGAGCAGTACTTC. It yields the protein CASSFYEKTYEQYF.

The V and J genes are TRBV6-6 and TRBJ1-1; D is perhaps TRBD1 (6 bases). CDR3 length: 14 residues. Trimming stripped 7 bases from V and 1 base from J, with 13 bases between. CDR1 and CDR2 (germline): MNHNY, SVGAGI (reference sequence). CDR3 sequence reads: CASTRRGQNTEAFF. The CDR3 region has the DNA TGTGCCAGCACCCGTAGGGGACAGAACACTGAAGCTTTCTTT.

The V gene is TRBV19, the J gene TRBJ1-1; D is undetermined. The V gene lost 9 bases and the J gene lost 4 bases, with 18 bases spanning the gap. CDR1 and CDR2 from the germline V gene are LNHDA and SQIVND (reference sequence). This CDR3 contains 14 residues. CDR3 protein: CASQERQPITEAFF. The CDR3, as DNA: TGTGCCAGCCAAGAGAGGCAGCCGATCACTGAAGCTTTCTTT.

The V and J genes are TRBV6-5 and TRBJ1-1; TRBD1 is a possible D gene (6 bases). The CDR3 sequence is 15 residues long. Between the trimmed V and J ends, which lost 6 bases and 4 bases, there was a span of 18 bases. Per germline, CDR1 MNHEY and CDR2 SVGAGI. The CDR3 loop reads CASRYAPQGSTEAFF. The CDR3 DNA sequence: TGTGCCAGCAGATACGCCCCGCAGGGGAGCACTGAAGCTTTCTTT.

V usage is TRBV7-2 and J usage is TRBJ2-1; 7 bases match TRBD2. Unmatched junction bases numbered 8, after V lost 5 bases and J lost 7 bases. This CDR3 has 14 amino acids. Germline-derived CDR1 and CDR2 are SGHTA and FQGNSA. In nucleotides, the CDR3 is TGTGCCAGCAGCCCAGAGACTAGCTTTAATGAGCAGTTCTTC. Translating gives CASSPETSFNEQFF.